Listed below are T cell receptor beta chains from one sample, sequenced in a study of tissue T cells after allogeneic stem cell transplantation. Sequencing used immunoSEQ multiplex PCR; TCRdb keeps in-frame clones, though not all of them. Of 740 or so clones listed, over 40% are singletons. The sequences come from jejunal tissue, collected at autopsy. The receptor source for this set is a female patient between 40 and 69 years old with steroid-refractory graft-versus-host disease after an allogeneic stem cell transplant. The T cells may come from the graft donor. Each CDR3 is given with its conserved first and last residue. The D gene is left open where the match is weak. Clone sizes are given selectively: once, few, many, or a class where the clone is expanded.

TRBJ1-1 TRBV6-6 . . 15 CASSYSRGSNTEAFF
TRBJ1-6 TRBV6-5 TRBD1 large 15 CASSTPGQGNSPLHF
TRBJ1-1 TRBV10-3 TRBD1 once 18 CAISEYRDRVISNTEAFF
TRBJ2-4 TRBV4-3 . once 16 CASSQAGGRDKNIQYF
TRBJ2-3 TRBV5-1 . . 14 CASSLGRGTDTQYF
TRBJ2-2 TRBV27 . . 14 CASRTGFDTGELFF
TRBJ2-7 TRBV24-1 TRBD2 large 16 CATSDLTSGGEDEQYF
TRBJ2-7 TRBV2 TRBD1 few 12 CASSGTGVEQYF
TRBJ1-2 TRBV5-6 . few 13 CASSLVPNYGYTF
TRBJ1-4 TRBV7-6 . large 17 CASSLGSGGANNEKLFF
TRBJ2-7 TRBV7-2 . . 15 CASSLALGGPYEQYF
TRBJ1-6 TRBV23-1 . large 16 CASSQSACSYNSPLHF
TRBJ2-3 TRBV6-8 TRBD1 . 13 CASIRGTQTTQYF
TRBJ2-1 TRBV4-3 TRBD1 few 15 CASSQRQGPYNEQFF
TRBJ1-2 TRBV21-1 . large 14 CASSVNQGTYGYTF
TRBJ2-7 TRBV9 . . 13 CASSVDVVAEQYF
TRBJ2-7 TRBV19 . . 17 CASSIALPGLDSYEQYF
TRBJ1-4 TRBV19 . . 15 CASSGIDSTNEKLFF
TRBJ1-1 TRBV5-6 TRBD1 . 15 CASSWGDRVSSEAFF
TRBJ2-7 TRBV5-6 TRBD2 . 16 CASRWTGTSGSLRQYF
TRBJ2-3 TRBV10-3 . large 14 CAISESGQLDTQYF
TRBJ1-2 TRBV5-6 . . 15 CASSLALPFNYGYTF